What follows are 21 T cell receptor beta chains derived from one specimen sequenced in a study of cytomegalovirus exposure and HLA in healthy donors. The PCR was carried out with 60 Vbeta primers and 13 Jbeta primers. Profiling relied on immunoSEQ multiplex PCR, and the TCRdb table lists in-frame clones only, not all of them. The sample includes 130,000 or so clones, 80% of them seen just once. Sequencing input: PBMCs. All receptors derive from a young man in good health and CMV-seronegative.

The chain joins TRBV19 to TRBJ2-3, with 13 bases fitting TRBD2. CDR1 and CDR2 from the germline V gene are LNHDA and SQIVND (reference sequence). The CDR3 length is 17 residues. V was clipped by 3 bases and J by 2 bases; unmatched bases: 5. The CDR3 here is CASSILGLAGTTDTQYF. CDR3 bases: TGTGCCAGTAGTATTCTGGGACTAGCGGGAACCACAGATACGCAGTATTTT. The full variable domain, its missing parts supplied by reference TRBV19 and TRBJ2-3, is DGGITQSPKYLFRKEGQNVTLSCEQNLNHDAMYWYRQDPGQGLRLIYYSQIVNDFQKGDIAEGYSVSREKKESFPLTVTSAQKNPTAFYLCASSILGLAGTTDTQYFGPGTRLTVL.

The CDR3 nucleotides are TGCGCCAGCAGTGACCCACAGGGGAAGGGCACAGATACGCAGTATTTT. Protein: CASSDPQGKGTDTQYF. This chain links TRBV10-2 with TRBJ2-3; 7 positions agree with TRBD1. The junction had 7 bases not matched to a gene; V was cut back by 3 bases and J by 1 base. The CDR3 has 16 residues. Germline V gene lookup returns CDR1 WSHSY and CDR2 SAAADI.

This clone was detected only a few times. This chain's CDR3 is CASSPKYGTEAFF. For the CDR3, the DNA is TGCGCCAGCAGCCCGAAATACGGGACTGAAGCTTTCTTT. This chain links TRBV5-1 with TRBJ1-1; D is unclear. The germline V and J ends were trimmed by 4 bases and 5 bases, with 12 bases remaining between them. CDR1 and CDR2 (germline): SGHRS, YFSETQ. CDR3 length: 13 residues.

This chain links TRBV7-8 with TRBJ2-7; no reliable D call. Germline loops: CDR1 SGHVS, CDR2 FQNEAQ. The germline V and J ends were trimmed by 5 bases and 3 bases, with 11 bases remaining between them. This CDR3 has 13 amino acids. CDR3: CASSTAGYYEQYF. As DNA, the CDR3 is TGTGCCAGCAGCACGGCCGGGTACTACGAGCAGTACTTC.

This rearrangement joins TRBV29-1 to TRBJ2-2; 12 bases are a match to TRBD1. With V trimmed by 6 bases and J by 6 bases, 8 bases remained unmatched. The CDR3 runs to 15 residues. Germline V CDR1 and CDR2: SQVTM, ANQGSEA. The CDR3 nucleotides read TGCAGCGTGGAATCCGGGACAGGGGGCGCCGGGGAGCTGTTTTTT. Protein sequence: CSVESGTGGAGELFF.

The rearrangement uses TRBV4-1 and TRBJ1-2, with 7 nucleotides matching TRBD1. Germline trimming cut 3 bases from V and 7 bases from J; bases unmatched to any gene: 8. The V gene's germline CDR1 is MGHRA and CDR2 YSYEKL. This CDR3 comprises 14 residues. The CDR3 sequence: CASSQDGQARGYTF. Written as DNA, the CDR3 is TGCGCCAGCAGCCAGGACGGACAGGCTCGTGGCTACACCTTC.

The gene calls are TRBV6-6 and TRBJ1-2, with a possible D match to TRBD1 (6 bases). V lost 10 bases, J lost 2 bases, and 8 bases lay in between. The germline CDR1 and CDR2 sequences are MNHNY and SVGAGI (reference sequence). This CDR3 has 11 amino acids. The CDR3 nucleotides read TGTGCCATGAGGGGGAACTATGGCTACACCTTC. This sequence encodes CAMRGNYGYTF.

A few counts support this clone. V is TRBV5-1 and J is TRBJ2-3, with D tentatively TRBD1 (6 bases). Germline CDR1 SGHRS, CDR2 YFSETQ. There are 15 residues in the CDR3. V gave up 1 base and J gave up 4 bases, with 13 bases separating them. CDR3 in DNA: TGCGCCAGCAGCTTGATCACAGGGATAGCAGATACGCAGTATTTT. Translation: CASSLITGIADTQYF. The full variable domain, its missing parts supplied by reference TRBV5-1 and TRBJ2-3, is KAGVTQTPRYLIKTRGQQVTLSCSPISGHRSVSWYQQTPGQGLQFLFEYFSETQRNKGNFPGRFSGRQFSNSRSEMNVSTLELGDSALYLCASSLITGIADTQYFGPGTRLTVL.

This CDR3 is CASSPVLAGVGHEQYF. CDR3 bases: TGTGCCAGCTCACCAGTGCTAGCGGGAGTGGGCCACGAGCAGTACTTC. The chain recombines TRBV18 with TRBJ2-7, with TRBD2 identical over 10 bases. Germline trimming cut 2 bases from V and 5 bases from J; bases unmatched to any gene: 9. The germline gives CDR1 KGHSH, CDR2 LQKENI. The CDR3 has 16 residues.

The V and J genes are TRBV5-5 and TRBJ2-5, with a possible D match to TRBD1 (6 bases). Looked up from germline, CDR1 is SGHKS and CDR2 is YYEKEE (reference sequence). The CDR3 sequence is 16 residues long. Trimming pared 3 bases from V and 5 bases from J, leaving 20 bases between. The CDR3 region is CASSWGPGVVVETQYF. The DNA for the CDR3 is TGTGCCAGCAGCTGGGGCCCAGGGGTTGTAGTTGAGACCCAGTACTTC.

The rearrangement links TRBV11-2 to TRBJ2-5; 8 nucleotides line up with TRBD1. J was trimmed by 5 bases and V by 2 bases; bases with no gene match: 10. Germline assignment: CDR1 SGHAT and CDR2 FQNNGV. This CDR3 has 16 residues. The CDR3 is CASSLKEDRERETQYF. Written as DNA, the CDR3 is TGTGCCAGCAGCTTAAAAGAGGACAGGGAAAGGGAGACCCAGTACTTC. Combining the CDR3 with reference TRBV11-2 and TRBJ2-5 gives the whole variable domain EAGVAQSPRYKIIEKRQSVAFWCNPISGHATLYWYQQILGQGPKLLIQFQNNGVVDDSQLPKDRFSAERLKGVDSTLKIQPAKLEDSAVYLCASSLKEDRERETQYFGPGTRLLVL.

This chain connects TRBV6-1 to TRBJ2-3, with D possibly being TRBD2 (5 bases). This CDR3 region has 15 residues. Germline V CDR1 and CDR2: MNHNS, SASEGT. V shed 1 base and J shed 0 bases, with 8 bases lying between them. CDR3 region: CASSEGRISTDTQYF. The CDR3 bases are TGTGCCAGCAGTGAAGGGAGGATCAGCACAGATACGCAGTATTTT.

The CDR3 DNA reads as TGTGCCAGCAGGCAGTACTCTGGAAACACCATATATTTT. It specifies CASRQYSGNTIYF. The chain recombines TRBV6-1 with TRBJ1-3; D is unresolved. From germline, CDR1 is MNHNS and CDR2 SASEGT. This CDR3 has 13 amino acids. The V and J ends lost 6 bases and 0 bases respectively, with 6 bases between them.

The CDR3 DNA reads TGTGCCAGCATCCGGGGGGGACTAGCGGACACAGATACGCAGTATTTT. Its protein is CASIRGGLADTDTQYF. This rearrangement joins TRBV5-6 to TRBJ2-3; 11 positions match TRBD2. Per the germline V gene, CDR1 is SGHDT and CDR2 is YYEEEE. The CDR3 is 16 amino acids. With V trimmed by 6 bases and J by 2 bases, 8 bases remained unmatched. Together with reference TRBV5-6 and TRBJ2-3, the CDR3 gives the full variable domain: DAGVTQSPTHLIKTRGQQVTLRCSPKSGHDTVSWYQQALGQGPQFIFQYYEEEERQRGNFPDRFSGHQFPNYSSELNVNALLLGDSALYLCASIRGGLADTDTQYFGPGTRLTVL.

The gene calls are TRBV10-1 and TRBJ2-2; a possible D gene is TRBD1 (6 bases). The CDR3 loop spans 13 amino acids. Trimming cost V 6 bases and J 1 base, with 6 bases left between them. Per the germline V gene, CDR1 is WNHNN and CDR2 is SYGVQD (reference sequence). The CDR3 spells CASRQGNTGELFF. The CDR3 DNA reads as TGCGCCAGCAGACAGGGGAACACCGGGGAGCTGTTTTTT.

The chain carries TRBV18 and TRBJ2-7; D might be TRBD2 (6 bases). Trimming pared 2 bases from V and 0 bases from J, leaving 11 bases between. Germline V gives CDR1 KGHSH, CDR2 LQKENI. This CDR3 has 15 residues. The CDR3 bases are TGTGCCAGCTCACCATTTGGCGGGACCTCCTACGAGCAGTACTTC. This sequence encodes CASSPFGGTSYEQYF.

The CDR3 here is CASISGTVSAGELFF. The CDR3, as DNA: TGTGCCAGCATATCCGGGACAGTATCCGCCGGGGAGCTGTTTTTT. V and J are TRBV6-1 and TRBJ2-2; 7 positions match TRBD1. The CDR3 covers 15 residues. Looked up from germline, CDR1 is MNHNS and CDR2 is SASEGT. V was clipped by 7 bases and J by 6 bases; unmatched bases: 11.

DNA for the CDR3: TGCAGCGTTGCCGGGGGGAATGAGCAGTTCTTC. It translates to CSVAGGNEQFF. The V and J genes are TRBV29-1 and TRBJ2-1, with TRBD2 matching 7 bases. V was pared by 4 bases and J by 7 bases, with 1 base of the junction left unmatched. Germline V lookup: CDR1 SQVTM, CDR2 ANQGSEA. CDR3 length: 11 amino acids.

The chain carries TRBV30 and TRBJ1-5; D is undetermined. Trimming cost V 2 bases and J 1 base, with 12 bases left between them. The CDR3 covers 15 residues. CDR1 and CDR2 (germline): GTSNPN, SVGIG (reference sequence). Here the CDR3 reads CAWSPRRGSNQPQHF. Written as DNA, the CDR3 is TGTGCCTGGAGTCCCCGACGGGGAAGCAATCAGCCCCAGCATTTT.

The chain uses TRBV5-1 and TRBJ1-4; perhaps TRBD1 as D (6 bases). The CDR3 sequence is 13 residues long. Germline CDR1 SGHRS, CDR2 YFSETQ. V was cut by 5 bases and J by 7 bases, with 12 bases left in between. The CDR3 DNA follows: TGCGCCAGCAGTACAGGGCCGGGTGAAAAACTGTTTTTT. It encodes CASSTGPGEKLFF.

V usage is TRBV10-3 and J usage is TRBJ2-5; TRBD2 agrees at 10 bases. The germline CDR1 and CDR2 sequences are ENHRY and SYGVKD. After removal of 0 bases from V and 2 bases from J, the junction contained 3 bases not matched to a gene. CDR3 length equals 16 residues. The CDR3: CAISESTSGKQETQYF. As DNA, the CDR3 is TGTGCCATCAGTGAGTCTACTAGCGGGAAACAAGAGACCCAGTACTTC.